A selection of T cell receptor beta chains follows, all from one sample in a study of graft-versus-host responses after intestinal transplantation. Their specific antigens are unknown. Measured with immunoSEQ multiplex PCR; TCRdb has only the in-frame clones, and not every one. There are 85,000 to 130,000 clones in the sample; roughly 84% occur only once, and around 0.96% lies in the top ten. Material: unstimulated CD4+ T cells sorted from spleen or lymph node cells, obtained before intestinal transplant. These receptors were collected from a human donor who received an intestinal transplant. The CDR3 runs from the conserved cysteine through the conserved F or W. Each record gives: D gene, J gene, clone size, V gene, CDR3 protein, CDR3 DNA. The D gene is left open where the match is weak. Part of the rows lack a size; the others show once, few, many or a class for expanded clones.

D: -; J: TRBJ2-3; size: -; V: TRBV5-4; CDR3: CASSWGGATFTDTQYF; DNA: TGTGCCAGCAGCTGGGGGGGCGCGACATTCACAGATACGCAGTATTTT
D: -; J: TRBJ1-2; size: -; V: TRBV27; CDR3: CASSQLTGNPYGYTF; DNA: TGTGCCAGCAGTCAACTCACAGGGAATCCCTATGGCTACACCTTC
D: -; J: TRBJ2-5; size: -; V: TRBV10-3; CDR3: CAIRRADQETQYF; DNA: TGTGCCATCCGGCGGGCAGACCAAGAGACCCAGTACTTC
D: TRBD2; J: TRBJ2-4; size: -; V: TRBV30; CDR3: CAWSAQLAGDKNIQYF; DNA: TGTGCCTGGAGTGCGCAACTAGCGGGAGATAAGAACATTCAGTACTTC
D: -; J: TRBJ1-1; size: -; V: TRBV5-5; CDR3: CASSLDMQVSEGFF; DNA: TGTGCCAGCAGCTTGGATATGCAGGTCTCGGAAGGTTTCTTT
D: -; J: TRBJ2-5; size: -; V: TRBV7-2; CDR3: CASSLGRVFGTQYF; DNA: TGTGCCAGCAGCTTAGGGCGGGTATTTGGAACCCAGTACTTC
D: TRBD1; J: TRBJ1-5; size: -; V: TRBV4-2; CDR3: CASSPRGNSNQPQHF; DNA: TGTGCCAGCAGCCCCAGGGGGAATAGCAATCAGCCCCAGCATTTT
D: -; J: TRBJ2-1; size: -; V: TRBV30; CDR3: CAWRQLPPLSLGANNEQFF; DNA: TGTGCCTGGAGACAACTCCCCCCCCTTAGTTTAGGTGCAAACAATGAGCAGTTCTTC
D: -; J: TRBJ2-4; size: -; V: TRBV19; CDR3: CASSPWDSPHKNIQYF; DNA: TGTGCCAGTAGTCCATGGGATTCCCCTCACAAAAACATTCAGTACTTC
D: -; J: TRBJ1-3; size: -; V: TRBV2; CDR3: CASKQTDSGNTIYF; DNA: TGTGCCAGCAAACAGACCGACTCTGGAAACACCATATATTTT
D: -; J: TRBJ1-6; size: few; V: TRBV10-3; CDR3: CAISESWGSSYNSPLHF; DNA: TGTGCCATCAGTGAGTCGTGGGGGAGCTCCTATAATTCACCCCTCCACTTT
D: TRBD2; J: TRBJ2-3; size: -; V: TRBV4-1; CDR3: CASSQATGGRTDTQYF; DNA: TGCGCCAGCAGCCAAGCGACAGGCGGGAGGACAGATACGCAGTATTTT
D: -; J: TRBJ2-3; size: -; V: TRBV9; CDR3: CASSVGRSTDTQYF; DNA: TGTGCCAGCAGCGTAGGCAGATCCACAGATACGCAGTATTTT
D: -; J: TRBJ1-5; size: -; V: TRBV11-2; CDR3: CASSLAMGRKKYSNQPQHF; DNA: TGTGCCAGCAGCTTAGCCATGGGAAGGAAGAAATATAGCAATCAGCCCCAGCATTTT
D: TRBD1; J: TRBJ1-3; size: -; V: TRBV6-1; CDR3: CASTGQGARGNTIYF; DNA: TGTGCCAGCACCGGACAGGGGGCGCGGGGAAACACCATATATTTT
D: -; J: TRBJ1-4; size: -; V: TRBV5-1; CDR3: CASSLLGTNEKLFF; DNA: TGCGCCAGCAGCTTGTTGGGAACTAATGAAAAACTGTTTTTT
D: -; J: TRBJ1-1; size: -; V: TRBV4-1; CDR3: CASSHVVGRNTEAFF; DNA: TGCGCCAGCAGCCACGTGGTAGGCAGGAACACTGAAGCTTTCTTT
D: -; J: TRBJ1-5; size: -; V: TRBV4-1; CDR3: CASSQEGAGYIGNQPQHF; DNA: TGCGCCAGCAGCCAAGAGGGGGCGGGGTATATTGGCAATCAGCCCCAGCATTTT
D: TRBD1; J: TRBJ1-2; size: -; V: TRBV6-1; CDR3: CASSRDRRYGYTF; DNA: TGTGCCAGCAGCCGGGACAGGCGGTATGGCTACACCTTC
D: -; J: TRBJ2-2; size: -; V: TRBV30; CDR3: CAWRAVASTGELFF; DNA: TGTGCCTGGAGGGCTGTAGCGTCCACCGGGGAGCTGTTTTTT
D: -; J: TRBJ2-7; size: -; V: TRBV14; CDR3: CASSQLFSGASYEQYF; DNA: TGTGCCAGCAGCCAATTATTCTCGGGGGCCTCCTACGAGCAGTACTTC
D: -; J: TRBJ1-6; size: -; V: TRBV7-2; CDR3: CASSAQRGSNSPLHF; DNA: TGTGCCAGCAGCGCCCAGAGGGGCAGTAATTCACCCCTCCACTTT
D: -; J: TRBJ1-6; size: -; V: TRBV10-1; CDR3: CASSEPERGIYNSPLHF; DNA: TGCGCCAGCAGTGAGCCAGAAAGGGGAATCTATAATTCACCCCTCCACTTT
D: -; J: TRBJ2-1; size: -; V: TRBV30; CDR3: CAWSLYGEQFF; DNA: TGTGCCTGGAGCCTATATGGTGAGCAGTTCTTC
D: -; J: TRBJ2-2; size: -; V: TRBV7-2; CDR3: CASSWRPGDTGELFF; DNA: TGTGCCAGCAGCTGGCGACCGGGGGACACCGGGGAGCTGTTTTTT
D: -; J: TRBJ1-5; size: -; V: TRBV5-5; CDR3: CASSLEADVLWPQHF; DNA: TGTGCCAGCAGCTTGGAGGCCGATGTATTATGGCCCCAGCATTTT
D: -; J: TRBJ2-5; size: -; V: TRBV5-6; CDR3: CASSFRGEETQYF; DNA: TGTGCCAGCAGCTTTCGAGGGGAAGAGACCCAGTACTTC
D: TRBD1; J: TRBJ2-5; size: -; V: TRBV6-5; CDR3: CASRYRPGTGWETQYF; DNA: TGTGCCAGCAGATACCGTCCCGGGACAGGGTGGGAGACCCAGTACTTC
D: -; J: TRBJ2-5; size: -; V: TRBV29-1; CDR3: CSVGAGRETQYF; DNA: TGCAGCGTTGGGGCAGGGCGAGAGACCCAGTACTTC
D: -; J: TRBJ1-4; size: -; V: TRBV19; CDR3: CASSNGDGEKLFF; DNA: TGTGCCAGTAGTAACGGGGACGGGGAAAAACTGTTTTTT
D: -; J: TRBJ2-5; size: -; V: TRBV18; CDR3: CASSPTGNHQETQYF; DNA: TGTGCCAGCTCACCAACAGGGAACCATCAAGAGACCCAGTACTTC
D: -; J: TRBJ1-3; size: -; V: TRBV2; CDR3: CASSAQGTYSGNTIYF; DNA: TGTGCCAGCAGTGCTCAGGGAACCTACTCTGGAAACACCATATATTTT
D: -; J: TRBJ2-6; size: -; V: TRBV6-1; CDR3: CASSESAGANVLTF; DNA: TGTGCCAGCAGTGAAAGTGCTGGGGCCAACGTCCTGACTTTC
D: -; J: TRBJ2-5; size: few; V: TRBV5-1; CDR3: CASSLDRGGWETQYF; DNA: TGCGCCAGCAGCTTGGACAGGGGGGGTTGGGAGACCCAGTACTTC
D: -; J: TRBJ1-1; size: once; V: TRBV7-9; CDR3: CASSFIRTGSTEAFF; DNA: TGTGCCAGCAGCTTTATCAGAACAGGGAGCACTGAAGCTTTCTTT
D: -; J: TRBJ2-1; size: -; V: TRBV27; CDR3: CASSKIDTNEQFF; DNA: TGTGCCAGCAGTAAGATTGACACCAATGAGCAGTTCTTC